This T cell receptor (beta chain) was retrieved from a study of vaccination and CD4 T cells after COVID-19 (dated 2022 in TCRdb). Context from the whole study: Convalescent patients had a positive SARS-CoV-2 result on nasal swab PCR, and of these patients, several had mild disease and one had severe disease. Post-COVID blood samples were collected from convalescent patients a median of about 92 days after diagnosis, with a range of about 35 to 161 days. Participants received two doses of either the Pfizer-BioNTech BNT162b2 vaccine (n=8) or the Moderna mRNA-1273 vaccine (n=2). The convalescent cohort comprised six males and four females, including two Hispanic individuals, seven Caucasians, two Asians and one multiracial person. Post-vaccine blood samples were collected a median of about 69 days after the second vaccine dose, ranging from about 13 to 250 days. The spike-specific CD4+ TCR repertoire was compared before and after mRNA vaccination in 10 COVID-19 convalescent patients and a handful of infection-naive healthy vaccine recipients. Control cultures received a CEFX viral epitope pool as the positive control, an HIV-1 Nef peptide pool as the negative control, or no peptide. Overlapping spike peptide pools from SARS-CoV-2 and from the common cold coronaviruses HCoV-NL63, HCoV-OC43 and HCoV-229E were used as culture stimuli.

On this clonotype itself: The clone's antigen remains unknown. The record has no base qualities; no much larger clone is one base away.

Per the publication, the treatment or condition label means: roughly 11-day PBMC culture with coronavirus spike peptide pools or control peptides (ViraFEST assay). To expand antigen-specific T cells with peptide pools and then pick out the expanded clonotypes through TCR sequencing, the study relied on the ViraFEST assay. Positive SARS-CoV-2 PCR tests in the convalescent patients dated from March to December 2020, before Alpha, Beta and Delta variants emerged in the United States. Each well held 2 million or so PBMCs cultured in IMDM containing roughly 5% human AB serum and approximately 10 IU/ml IL-2, with 10 ug/ml peptide pools added. Half of the culture medium was replaced with fresh IL-2-containing medium on days 3 and 7. After approximately eleven days of culture, CD4+ T cells were isolated by negative selection using the EasySep CD4+ T cell isolation kit. Ficoll-Paque Plus gradient centrifugation was used to isolate PBMCs from whole blood, and the isolated PBMCs were then either used fresh or cryopreserved at -140C. Each culture condition was generally run in triplicate wells.

The investigation overall reported the following: Among the post-vaccine SARS-CoV-2-reactive clones in convalescent patients, a median approximately 90% showed up only after vaccination, which suggests vaccine-specific priming. Only a relatively small number of convalescent patients were included in the study, and early timepoints following natural infection were not analyzed. The median count of SARS-CoV-2-reactive clonotypes went up from about 23 after infection to around 38 after vaccination, although the change was not significant. Nearly all vaccine-specific clones in convalescent patients (304 of 307) were mono-reactive for SARS-CoV-2 spike rather than cross-reactive with common cold coronaviruses.

Receptor amplification or capture employed PCR. TCR sequencing of DNA from cultured CD4+ T cells used the Oncomine TCR Beta short-read assay at the Johns Hopkins FTIC core. The QIAamp micro DNA kit was used to extract genomic DNA from the cultured CD4+ T cells. Oncomine TCR Beta libraries made from cultured CD4+ T cells were pooled using unique dual indexes and sequenced on an Illumina iSeq 100. On the authors' methods: Non-productive sequences were filtered out, and CDR3s that did not start with C, did not end with F or W, or were shorter than 7 amino acids were discarded. The MANAFEST web application was used to identify antigen-specific clonotypes by comparing peptide-stimulated wells against reference wells and other culture wells. For a clone to be called positive, the clone needed an FDR below 0.05, an odds ratio above 5, and a productive frequency above 0.1% in at least two of three replicate wells. A clonotype counted as cross-reactive if it showed significant expansion both in the SARS-CoV-2 spike wells and in at least one common cold coronavirus spike condition. Similarity between CDR3 sequences was evaluated in R version 3.6.1 using Levenshtein distances (stringdist) and unrooted phylogenetic trees (ape). TCRdb's own reprocessing of the public reads used fastp at Q25 and MiXCR and kept productive beta chains. Every entry covers one CDR3 protein and lists the most common genes and DNA from its rows. The V and J calls reflect TCRdb's pipeline rather than the authors' work. The sample data list about 21,000 distinct CDR3 sequences, and less than 65% of these were observed just once. The top ten clonotypes cover 8.5% to 10% of the sample.

V lost 1 base and J lost 5 bases; the stretch between them is 11 bases long. The CDR3 holds 15 amino acids from the cysteine to the phenylalanine. The entry retains the CDR3 DNA only, 45 bases that are in frame from base 1. Reading the germline V gene gives CDR1 MNHNS and CDR2 SASEGT. The material sequenced was CD4+ T cells from blood, cultured in vitro, taken after SARS-CoV-2 vaccination. The chain uses TRBV6-1 and TRBJ2-2; the D gene is perhaps TRBD1, from 6 matching bases. This receptor was obtained from a human donor who had recovered from COVID-19. Read as DNA, the sequence is TGTGCCAGCAGTGAAGGGGCAGGGACAACCGGGGAGCTGTTTTTT. It specifies CASSEGAGTTGELFF.